These 10 T cell receptor beta chains originate from one sample sequenced in a study of Graves' ophthalmopathy and Graves' hyperthyroidism. RNA transcripts were the template, and TCR beta CDR3 regions were amplified from them. A first-round RT-PCR used HTBI primers, followed by a second-round multiplex PCR. TCRdb re-called the multiplex PCR reads through MiXCR, storing one row per CDR3 protein. Here the sample spans around 400,000 distinct CDR3 sequences, around 20% being singletons. Sequences were obtained from peripheral blood. The receptors derive from a woman between 18 and 29 years old with stable Graves' hyperthyroidism.

This chain joins TRBV11-2 and TRBJ1-6, with D uncertain. V lost 2 bases, J lost 5 bases, and 10 bases lay in between. The CDR3 is made up of 15 amino acids. Germline-derived CDR1 and CDR2 are SGHAT and FQNNGV. This CDR3 is CASSLYRRNNSPLHF. In DNA form, the CDR3 reads TGTGCCAGCAGCTTATACAGACGGAATAATTCACCCCTCCACTTT.

This clonotype was counted many times. The V gene is TRBV2, the J gene TRBJ2-5; no clear D gene. Trimming cost V 4 bases and J 2 bases, with 11 bases left between them. Per germline, CDR1 SNHLY and CDR2 FYNNEI. CDR3 length equals 14 residues. The DNA of the CDR3 is TGTGCCAGCAGTGGTCAGATTCTTCAAGAGACCCAGTACTTC. Amino acid sequence: CASSGQILQETQYF.

For this clonotype: A much larger clone differs by one base, so this may be a read error. The chain carries TRBV7-2 and TRBJ2-7; weak D call: TRBD2 (5 bases). From germline, CDR1 is SGHTA and CDR2 FQGNSA. There are 15 residues in the CDR3. This chain's CDR3 is CASSLGPTRNHEQCF. CDR3 in DNA: TGTGCCAGCAGCTTAGGGCCCACTAGGAACCACGAGCAGTGCTTC.

This sequence joins TRBV28 and TRBJ2-5, with D possibly matching TRBD1 (5 bases). Deletions cut 7 bases from V and 0 bases from J, with 18 bases between. The length of the CDR3 is 16 residues. Germline V gives CDR1 MDHEN, CDR2 SYDVKM. CDR3 loop: CASTDRPQEYQETQYF. The CDR3 DNA reads TGTGCCAGCACCGACCGTCCACAGGAGTACCAAGAGACCCAGTACTTC.

Only one count was recorded for this clonotype. At one end the junction does not follow the germline gene, possibly because of a read error. The chain has TRBV7-9 and TRBJ1-6; D is perhaps TRBD1 (5 bases). Germline-derived CDR1 and CDR2 are SEHNR and FQNEAQ (reference sequence). The length of the CDR3 is 15 residues. CDR3 loop: CASTRARQGVSHLHF. CDR3 nucleotides: TGTGCCAGCACGCGAGCCCGGCAGGGTGTTTCACACCTCCACTTT.

This clonotype was detected many times. The chain employs TRBV20-1 and TRBJ2-5, with a tentative D call TRBD2 (6 bases). This CDR3 is built from 15 residues. Germline assignment: CDR1 DFQATT and CDR2 SNEGSKA (reference sequence). V lost 1 base and J lost 4, with 16 bases in between. The CDR3 region has the DNA TGCAGTGCTAGAGGGAGGTTCGGGGGTTCAGAGACCCAGTACTTC. It encodes CSARGRFGGSETQYF.

This chain links TRBV24-1 with TRBJ2-5; D is undetermined. Germline V gives CDR1 KGHDR, CDR2 SFDVKD. The V end was cut by 2 bases, the J end by 2 bases, with 8 bases between. This CDR3 has 14 amino acids. The chain's CDR3 is CATSDWGGQETQYF. The CDR3 region has the DNA TGTGCCACCAGTGATTGGGGTGGGCAAGAGACCCAGTACTTC.

There are many counts of this clonotype. V is TRBV20-1 and J is TRBJ2-5; D call uncertain. CDR1 and CDR2 (germline): DFQATT, SNEGSKA (reference sequence). CDR3 length: 12 residues. V was clipped by 4 bases and J by 8 bases, with 14 bases between them. As DNA, the CDR3 is TGCAGTGCTATCCCAGAGGAAAACACCCAGTACTTC. Its translation is CSAIPEENTQYF.

This clonotype was counted at least ten times. The genes are TRBV11-2 and TRBJ1-3, with D uncertain. The CDR3 spans 14 residues. Germline CDR1 reads SGHAT; CDR2 reads FQNNGV. The germline V and J ends were trimmed by 1 base and 4 bases, with 8 bases remaining between them. The DNA of the CDR3 is TGTGCCAGCAGCTTAGCGGACTTCGGAAACACCATATATTTT. It translates to CASSLADFGNTIYF.

This clonotype was found many times. V and J are TRBV6-6 and TRBJ2-7, with TRBD1 matching over 12 bases. There are 20 residues in the CDR3. Trimming took 5 bases from V and 4 from J; bases not matched to a gene: 21. Germline-derived CDR1 and CDR2 are MNHNY and SVGAGI (reference sequence). CDR3 nucleotides: TGTGCCAGCAGTCTACCCGGGACAGGGGGCGCGAAGATTACGTTTTACGAGCAGTACTTC. Residues: CASSLPGTGGAKITFYEQYF.